This T cell receptor (beta chain) was captured by sequencing in a study of monozygotic twins with inflammatory bowel disease. The template switching step added UMIs that contained a 6-nucleotide sample barcode. Reprocessing the 5' RACE reads, TCRdb reports a single entry for every CDR3 protein and omits DNA. The sample table sets out about 380,000 distinct CDR3 sequences. A word on this clonotype: Antigen specificity is unknown.

Germline V gives CDR1 SGHTA, CDR2 FQGTGA. The CDR3 runs 13 residues. Findings and caveats of the study: Since immunosuppressive treatments differed, patient repertoires may have gained added variability.

The sequencing sample was made of blood. The TCR sequence derives from a human donor with ulcerative colitis or Crohn's disease, or a healthy co-twin of an affected twin (not recorded which). The chain carries TRBV7-3 and TRBJ2-1. The CDR3 loop reads CASSLEPYNEQFF. Full variable domain (remainder filled in from reference TRBV7-3 and TRBJ2-1): GAGVSQTPSNKVTEKGKYVELRCDPISGHTALYWYRQSLGQGPEFLIYFQGTGAADDSGLPNDRFFAVRPEGSVSTLKIQRTERGDSAVYLCASSLEPYNEQFFGPGTRLTVL.